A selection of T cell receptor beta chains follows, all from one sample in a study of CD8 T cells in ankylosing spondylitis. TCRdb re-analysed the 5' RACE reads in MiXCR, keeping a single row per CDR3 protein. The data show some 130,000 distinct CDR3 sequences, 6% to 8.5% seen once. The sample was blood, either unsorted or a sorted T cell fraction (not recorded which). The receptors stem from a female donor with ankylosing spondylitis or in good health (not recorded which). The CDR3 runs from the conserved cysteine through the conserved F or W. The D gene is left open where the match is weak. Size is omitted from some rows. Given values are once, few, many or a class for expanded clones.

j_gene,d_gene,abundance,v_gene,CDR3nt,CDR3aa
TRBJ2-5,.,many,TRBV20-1,TGCAGTGCTAGAGTTGCTCCATACCAAGAGACCCAGTACTTC,CSARVAPYQETQYF
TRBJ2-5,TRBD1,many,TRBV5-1,TGCGCCAGCAGCACAGGGGGCGCCGAGACCCAGTACTTC,CASSTGGAETQYF
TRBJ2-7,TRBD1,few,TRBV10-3,TGTGCCATCAGTGAGTCGTGGACAGGGGCAAGGGGGAACTACGAGCAGTACTTC,CAISESWTGARGNYEQYF
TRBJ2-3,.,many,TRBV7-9,TGTGCCAGCAGCCCTGCGAACTCACCCCCAGATACGCAGTATTTT,CASSPANSPPDTQYF
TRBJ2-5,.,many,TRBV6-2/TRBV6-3,TGTGCCAGCAGAGCAGCAGGGGAGACCCAGTACTTC,CASRAAGETQYF
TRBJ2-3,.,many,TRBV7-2,TGTGCCAGCAAATCCAGGGGCCGCACAGATACGCAGTATTTT,CASKSRGRTDTQYF
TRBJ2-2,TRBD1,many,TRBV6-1,TGTGCCAGCAGTGTTGCAGGGGGCGCCGGCGGGGAGCTGTTTTTT,CASSVAGGAGGELFF
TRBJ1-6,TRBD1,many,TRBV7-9,TGTGCCAGCAGTCCTACCGGGACAGTACATAATTCACCCCTCCACTTT,CASSPTGTVHNSPLHF
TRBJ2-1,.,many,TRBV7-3,TGTGCCAGCGCCCGGGAGCTGGGTGAGCAGTTCTTC,CASARELGEQFF
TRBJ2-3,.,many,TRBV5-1,TGCGCCAGCAGCTTAGTCCCGGGAGCCTACACAGATACGCAGTATTTT,CASSLVPGAYTDTQYF
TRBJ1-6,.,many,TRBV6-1,TGTGCCAGCAGGGAAACTTATAATTCACCCCTCCACTTT,CASRETYNSPLHF
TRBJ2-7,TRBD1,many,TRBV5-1,TGCGCCAGCAGCATGGGACAGGTTTTCTACGAGCAGTACTTC,CASSMGQVFYEQYF
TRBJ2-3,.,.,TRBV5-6,TGTGCCAGCAGCTTGGGGGGTTATGCTAGCACAGATACGCAGTATTTT,CASSLGGYASTDTQYF
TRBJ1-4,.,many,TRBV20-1,TGCAGTGCTACCTTGGAGTCAACCGTTGAAAAACTGTTTTTT,CSATLESTVEKLFF
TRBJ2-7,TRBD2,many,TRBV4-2,TGTGCCAGCAGCGGGAGGGGCTCCTACGAGCAGTACTTC,CASSGRGSYEQYF
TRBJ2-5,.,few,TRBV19,TGTGCCAGTAGTTCGTACCAGAACCAAGAGACCCAGTACTTC,CASSSYQNQETQYF
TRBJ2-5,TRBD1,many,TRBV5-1,TGCGCCAGCAGCCTAGGACAGGTACAAGAGACCCAGTACTTC,CASSLGQVQETQYF